Detailed here is one TCR beta chain. Antigen: not known. The data derive from a study of OX40 agonist ivuxolimab in advanced cancers. The study, taken as a whole, reports: The specificity for antigen of the expanded peripheral T cells was not determined. People who partly responded at 0.1-3.0 mg/kg had some of the least clonal expansion seen.

The CDR3 is made up of 13 amino acids. Germline V gene sequence: CDR1 MNHEY, CDR2 SVGAGI. V was trimmed by 8 bases and J by 0 bases, leaving 9 bases between them. Measured with immunoSEQ multiplex PCR; TCRdb has only the in-frame clones, and not every one. The sample shows around 37,000 clones, roughly 84% of them seen only once. The sample in question was CD4+ or CD8+ T cells sorted from blood, obtained in a trial of the OX40 agonist ivuxolimab. This chain links TRBV6-5 with TRBJ2-3; perhaps TRBD2 as D (5 bases). The TCR originated in an adult with an advanced solid tumor such as melanoma, head and neck, liver or kidney cancer. CDR3 DNA sequence: TGTGCCAGCGTGGAGGACAGCACAGATACGCAGTATTTT. Translation: CASVEDSTDTQYF.